A single sample gave rise to the 28 T cell receptor beta chains below, sequenced in a study of T cell repertoires in cytomegalovirus infection (dated by TCRdb to about 2019). The sample's treatment or condition label is to be understood as: in vitro stimulation with specific CMV peptide epitopes to enrich CMV-specific T cells. Antigen specificity for these receptors is unknown. TCRdb shows the sequencer as Illumina HiSeq 1500. The public reads were quality trimmed at Q25 with fastp and then assembled into clones with MiXCR by TCRdb, keeping productive beta chains. Rows merge per CDR3 protein into single entries with the most common DNA and genes. The sample yields about 770,000 distinct CDR3 sequences; 29% were counted once. Together, the top ten hold under 15% of the sample. The sequenced sample was cultured CD8+ T cells from PBMCs, obtained from culture after CMV antigen stimulation. These receptors came from a human donor in good health (CMV status not recorded). Some clones in this sample may be carry-over from other donors' samples.

This clonotype was counted a few times. At one end, the junction sequence differs from germline, possibly due to a read error. The rearrangement joins TRBV23-1 to TRBJ2-6; a weak D match, TRBD2 (6 bases). TRBV23-1 is classed as an ORF, of uncertain function. The CDR3 is made up of 11 amino acids. CDR3 DNA sequence: TGCGCCATCCCGGGGGACAACGTCCTGACTTTC. Translated: CAIPGDNVLTF.

The rearrangement links TRBV14 to TRBJ1-2; 8 bases match TRBD1. Trimming at V came to 4 bases and at J to 4 bases, leaving 14 bases not matched to a gene. The CDR3 length is 17 residues. Germline CDR1 is SGHDN and CDR2 is FVKESK. Here the CDR3 DNA reads TGTGCCAGCAGCCGAACCCCTCGGACAGGGCGTTTCTATGGCTACACCTTC. Protein sequence: CASSRTPRTGRFYGYTF.

The chain recombines TRBV4-1 with TRBJ2-3, with D tentatively TRBD2 (7 bases). Between the trimmed V and J ends, which lost 1 base and 5 bases, there was a span of 13 bases. This CDR3 contains 15 residues. CDR1 is MGHRA and CDR2 is YSYEKL in the germline V gene. The CDR3 spells CASSQGWGGVDTQYF. The DNA of the CDR3 is TGCGCCAGCAGCCAAGGGTGGGGGGGCGTAGATACGCAGTATTTT.

The rearrangement links TRBV7-9 to TRBJ2-2; tentatively, D is TRBD1 (6 bases). Trimming removed 5 bases from V and 7 bases from J, with 20 bases in between. CDR1 is SEHNR and CDR2 is FQNEAQ in the germline V gene (reference sequence). The CDR3 loop spans 16 amino acids. This CDR3 reads CASSRTVQGPYGELFF. DNA for the CDR3: TGTGCCAGCAGCCGCACCGTACAGGGTCCCTACGGGGAGCTGTTTTTT.

V is TRBV9 and J is TRBJ1-4; possible D gene TRBD1, 6 bases. The CDR3 totals 15 residues. Trimming removed 0 bases at V and 7 bases at J, with 13 bases between. Germline loops: CDR1 SGDLS, CDR2 YYNGEE. CDR3 sequence: CASSVGGPVGEKLFF. The DNA for the CDR3 is TGTGCCAGCAGCGTAGGGGGGCCGGTGGGTGAAAAACTGTTTTTT.

This clonotype was detected only a few times. V is TRBV15 and J is TRBJ2-1; D may be TRBD1 or TRBD2 (5 bases each). Per germline, CDR1 LNHNV and CDR2 YYDKDF (reference sequence). V was clipped by 0 bases and J by 9 bases, with 15 bases between them. The CDR3 sequence is 15 residues long. CDR3: CATSRDTDQGPEQFF. The DNA for the CDR3 is TGTGCCACCAGCAGAGATACAGACCAGGGACCTGAGCAGTTCTTC.

A few counts support this clonotype. The genes are TRBV20-1 and TRBJ2-3; 7 nucleotides line up with TRBD2. Germline V gene lookup returns CDR1 DFQATT and CDR2 SNEGSKA (reference sequence). Losses at the gene ends were 0 bases for V and 0 bases for J; bases not matched to a gene: 9. CDR3 length: 17 amino acids. The DNA for the CDR3 is TGCAGTGCTAGAGATATAAGGAGCGGGACTAGCACAGATACGCAGTATTTT. Translating it yields CSARDIRSGTSTDTQYF.

The chain employs TRBV2 and TRBJ1-5; TRBD1 is a possible D gene (6 bases). The V end lost 3 bases, the J end lost 5 bases, and 14 bases lay between the germline ends. The CDR3 is 15 residues long. Germline lookup yields CDR1 SNHLY and CDR2 FYNNEI. The CDR3 DNA reads as TGTGCCAGCAGTGAGGCCAGGGGCAGGGATCAGCCCCAGCATTTT. It codes for CASSEARGRDQPQHF. The variable domain in full, completed from reference TRBV2 and TRBJ1-5, reads EPEVTQTPSHQVTQMGQEVILRCVPISNHLYFYWYRQILGQKVEFLVSFYNNEISEKSEIFDDQFSVERPDGSNFTLKIRSTKLEDSAMYFCASSEARGRDQPQHFGDGTRLSIL.

This clonotype occurred a few times. This rearrangement joins TRBV2 to TRBJ1-4; TRBD1 might be the D (5 bases). The CDR3 consists of 16 residues. CDR1 and CDR2 from the germline V gene are SNHLY and FYNNEI. Trimming shortened V by 8 bases and J by 3 bases, and 19 bases separated the two germline ends. The CDR3 here is CASGGLPGSPNEKLFF. CDR3 DNA: TGTGCCAGCGGGGGACTCCCGGGGAGTCCTAATGAAAAACTGTTTTTT.

This clonotype has more than one count but fewer than ten. This chain connects TRBV2 to TRBJ1-6, with D possibly matching TRBD1 (6 bases). The V gene's germline CDR1 is SNHLY and CDR2 FYNNEI. The CDR3 extends over 19 amino acids. V was clipped by 0 bases and J by 8 bases, with 23 bases between them. CDR3 amino acids: CASSEAFRTTGMGHSPLHF. The CDR3 nucleotides read TGTGCCAGCAGTGAAGCGTTTCGGACTACAGGGATGGGCCATTCACCCCTCCACTTT.

V gene TRBV9 combines with J gene TRBJ1-2; TRBD1 is a possible D gene (5 bases). CDR3 length equals 9 residues. Germline V gene sequence: CDR1 SGDLS, CDR2 YYNGEE. V lost 4 bases and J 12 bases, leaving 7 bases between the germline ends. The CDR3: CASSPQDTF. The DNA of the CDR3 is TGTGCCAGCAGCCCACAGGACACCTTC.

This chain uses TRBV27 with TRBJ1-1; D gene unclear. Germline V gives CDR1 MNHEY, CDR2 SMNVEV (reference sequence). The CDR3 totals 14 residues. V lost 2 bases to trimming and J lost 3 bases, with 10 bases between them. CDR3 region: CASSLDPFDTEAFF. The CDR3 nucleotides read TGTGCCAGCAGTTTAGATCCCTTCGACACTGAAGCTTTCTTT.

V and J are TRBV24-1 and TRBJ2-5; D is possibly TRBD2 (5 bases). Trimming left V 3 bases short and J 3 bases short, with 25 bases between. This CDR3 has 19 residues. CDR1 and CDR2 from the germline V gene are KGHDR and SFDVKD. In DNA, the CDR3 is TGTGCCACCAGTGATCTTTGCCCGGGGTCTCGGGCCCCTAAAGAGACCCAGTACTTC. Translating gives CATSDLCPGSRAPKETQYF.

This chain joins TRBV20-1 and TRBJ2-7; no definite D call. This CDR3 spans 15 amino acids. Trimming removed 0 bases at V and 1 base at J, with 13 bases between. Germline CDR1 is DFQATT and CDR2 is SNEGSKA (reference sequence). CDR3 sequence: CSARDPRTDSYEQYF. The CDR3 DNA reads TGCAGTGCTAGAGACCCCCGGACGGATTCCTACGAGCAGTACTTC.

This clonotype was seen a few times. V and J are TRBV10-3 and TRBJ2-3; TRBD2 is a possible D gene (6 bases). Germline CDR1 reads ENHRY; CDR2 reads SYGVKD. The V end lost 2 bases, the J end lost 1 base, and 7 bases lay between the germline ends. The CDR3 has 14 residues. The CDR3 coding sequence is TGTGCCATCAGTGAGAAGCGGGGCACAGATACGCAGTATTTT. It specifies CAISEKRGTDTQYF.

The chain joins TRBV7-9 to TRBJ1-2, with 11 bases identical to TRBD1. The germline V gene encodes CDR1 SEHNR and CDR2 FQNEAQ (reference sequence). CDR3 length equals 17 residues. V shed 5 bases, J shed 6 bases, and the junction held 14 bases outside the gene matches. CDR3 region: CASSRSDRGLRRDGYTF. CDR3 DNA sequence: TGTGCCAGCAGCCGATCGGACAGGGGGCTAAGAAGAGATGGCTACACCTTC.

This clonotype was found a few times. The J gene is TRBJ2-1, the V gene TRBV7-6; TRBD2 aligns across 8 bases. The germline gives CDR1 SGHVS, CDR2 FNYEAQ. The CDR3 length is 15 residues. V shed 5 bases, J shed 9 bases, and the junction held 12 bases outside the gene matches. The chain's CDR3 is CASSIGGGRSIEQFF. Written as DNA, the CDR3 is TGTGCCAGCAGCATAGGCGGCGGGAGGAGCATTGAGCAGTTCTTC.

This clonotype was recorded a few times. The rearrangement joins TRBV7-9 to TRBJ2-3; D uncertain. The germline V gene has CDR1 SEHNR and CDR2 FQNEAQ (reference sequence). The CDR3 covers 16 residues. Trimming left V 5 bases short and J 0 bases short, with 15 bases between. CDR3 residues: CASSPPGGPSTDTQYF. In DNA form, the CDR3 reads TGTGCCAGCAGCCCGCCTGGTGGACCTAGCACAGATACGCAGTATTTT.

The rearrangement links TRBV7-9 to TRBJ2-2; D is ambiguous. The germline V gene encodes CDR1 SEHNR and CDR2 FQNEAQ (reference sequence). This CDR3 has 11 residues. Trimming removed 8 bases from V and 6 bases from J, with 7 bases in between. The CDR3 bases are TGTGCCAGCCTAGGGCCCGGGGAGCTGTTTTTT. Translated, it gives CASLGPGELFF.

The chain links TRBV6-1 to TRBJ1-5; D not resolved. Germline V gene sequence: CDR1 MNHNS, CDR2 SASEGT. This CDR3 spans 16 amino acids. V lost 6 bases to trimming and J lost 3 bases, with 18 bases between them. The CDR3 coding sequence is TGTGCCAGCAGGGTTGATTCTGGCAGCAACAATCAGCCCCAGCATTTT. Its translation: CASRVDSGSNNQPQHF.

The V call is TRBV2, the J call TRBJ2-1, with 9 bases that match TRBD1. Germline loops: CDR1 SNHLY, CDR2 FYNNEI. The V gene end was trimmed by 8 bases and the J gene end by 8 bases; junction bases not matched to a gene: 4. The CDR3 has 12 residues. This CDR3 is CASPWTGDEQFF. CDR3 nucleotides: TGTGCCAGCCCTTGGACAGGGGATGAGCAGTTCTTC.

The sample holds a few counts of this clonotype. This chain uses TRBV28 with TRBJ2-1, with D hard to call. Looked up from germline, CDR1 is MDHEN and CDR2 is SYDVKM. V was shortened by 4 bases and J by 2 bases, with 12 bases between the two germline ends. There are 15 residues in the CDR3. In nucleotides, the CDR3 is TGTGCCAGCAGTTACATGCCTAACGCCTACAATGAGCAGTTCTTC. Residues: CASSYMPNAYNEQFF.

The chain links TRBV27 to TRBJ2-2; D is unclear. CDR1 MNHEY and CDR2 SMNVEV come from the germline V gene (reference sequence). CDR3 length: 15 amino acids. Trimming pared 1 base from V and 2 bases from J, leaving 8 bases between. CDR3 coding DNA: TGTGCCAGCAGTTTATTGCAGGCTAACACCGGGGAGCTGTTTTTT. This gives the protein CASSLLQANTGELFF.

The V gene is TRBV2, the J gene TRBJ2-1; TRBD1 matches 8 bases. CDR3 length: 15 residues. With V trimmed by 3 bases and J by 5 bases, 6 bases remained unmatched. The germline V gene encodes CDR1 SNHLY and CDR2 FYNNEI. Written as DNA, the CDR3 is TGTGCCAGCAGTGAGGAGGGGACAGGAGACAATGAGCAGTTCTTC. Its translation: CASSEEGTGDNEQFF.

The gene calls are TRBV4-1 and TRBJ2-7, with D uncertain. Per the germline V gene, CDR1 is MGHRA and CDR2 is YSYEKL. The CDR3 covers 14 residues. Trimming pared 0 bases from V and 2 bases from J, leaving 8 bases between. CDR3 sequence (DNA): TGCGCCAGCAGCCAAGAGGGTTACGCCTACGAGCAGTACTTC. Residues: CASSQEGYAYEQYF.

This rearrangement joins TRBV19 to TRBJ2-5; TRBD1 matches at 9 bases. J was trimmed by 5 bases and V by 7 bases; bases with no gene match: 5. This CDR3 contains 13 residues. The germline gives CDR1 LNHDA, CDR2 SQIVND (reference sequence). The DNA for the CDR3 is TGTGCCAGTAAGAACAGGGGGCAGGAGACCCAGTACTTC. Its translation is CASKNRGQETQYF.

J is TRBJ1-2 and V is TRBV20-1, with D tentatively TRBD1 (6 bases). V was cut by 0 bases and J by 10 bases, with 18 bases left in between. The CDR3 consists of 14 residues. Germline V gives CDR1 DFQATT, CDR2 SNEGSKA (reference sequence). The CDR3 here is CSARDRQEIMAYTF. The CDR3 DNA is TGCAGTGCTAGAGATCGACAGGAAATAATGGCCTACACCTTC.

The rearrangement links TRBV20-1 to TRBJ2-7; weak D call: TRBD1 (5 bases). CDR3 length: 15 amino acids. Trimming removed 0 bases at V and 4 bases at J, with 16 bases between. CDR1 is DFQATT and CDR2 is SNEGSKA in the germline V gene (reference sequence). For the CDR3, the DNA is TGCAGTGCTAGAGAATTCCAGGGAAAGAGTTACGAGCAGTACTTC. This translates into CSAREFQGKSYEQYF.